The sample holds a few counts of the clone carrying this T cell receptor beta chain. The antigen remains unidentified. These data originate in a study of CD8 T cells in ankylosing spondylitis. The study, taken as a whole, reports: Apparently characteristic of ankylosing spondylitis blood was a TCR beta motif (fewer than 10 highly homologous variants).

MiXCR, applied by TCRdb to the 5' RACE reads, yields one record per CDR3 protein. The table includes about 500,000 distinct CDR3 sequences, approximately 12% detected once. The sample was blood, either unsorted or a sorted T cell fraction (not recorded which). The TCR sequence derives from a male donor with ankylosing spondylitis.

Here the CDR3 DNA reads TGTGCCAGCAGCTCCGGCGTGATGGGCGCTAATGAAAAACTGTTTTTT. Translation gives CASSSGVMGANEKLFF. The J gene is TRBJ1-4, the V gene TRBV5-5; the D is unclear. There are 16 residues in the CDR3. Trimming removed 3 bases from V and 3 bases from J, with 15 bases in between. Germline values: CDR1 SGHKS, CDR2 YYEKEE (reference sequence).